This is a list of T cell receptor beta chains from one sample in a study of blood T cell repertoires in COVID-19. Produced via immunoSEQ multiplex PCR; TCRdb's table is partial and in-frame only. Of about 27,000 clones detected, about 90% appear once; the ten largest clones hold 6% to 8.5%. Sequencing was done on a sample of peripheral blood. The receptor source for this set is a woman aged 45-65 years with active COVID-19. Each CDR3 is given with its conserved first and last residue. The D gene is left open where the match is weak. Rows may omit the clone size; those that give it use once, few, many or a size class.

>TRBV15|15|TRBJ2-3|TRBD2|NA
TGTGCCACCAGCAGATTAGCGGGAGTATCCGATACGCAGTATTTT
CATSRLAGVSDTQYF
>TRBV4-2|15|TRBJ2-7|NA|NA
TGTGCCAGCAGCCAAGAGGAACAGGGCCTCTACGAGCAGTACTTC
CASSQEEQGLYEQYF
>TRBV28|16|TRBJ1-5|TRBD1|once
TGTGCCAGCAGTCCGGTTTCCGGGACAGGCCATCAGCCCCAGCATTTT
CASSPVSGTGHQPQHF
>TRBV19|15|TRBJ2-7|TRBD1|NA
TGTGCCAGTAGTTTGGGACAGGGACTTATCTACGAGCAGTACTTC
CASSLGQGLIYEQYF
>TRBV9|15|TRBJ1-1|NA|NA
TGTGCCAGCAGCGTGGGAGGGGCCCCGAACACTGAAGCTTTCTTT
CASSVGGAPNTEAFF
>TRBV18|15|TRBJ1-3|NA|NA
TGTGCCAGCTCACTAGACAGGAACTCTGGAAACACCATATATTTT
CASSLDRNSGNTIYF
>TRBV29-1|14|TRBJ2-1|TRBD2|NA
TGCAGCGTTGAAGAAAGAAAGATAGCGGGAGGGCAGTTCTTC
CSVEERKIAGGQFF
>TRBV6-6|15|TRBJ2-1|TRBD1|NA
TGTGCCAGCAGCACAGGGGATAGCTCCTACAATGAGCAGTTCTTC
CASSTGDSSYNEQFF
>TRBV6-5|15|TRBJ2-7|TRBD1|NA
TGTGCCAGCAGTCTCACAGGGGTATTAACCTACGAGCAGTACTTC
CASSLTGVLTYEQYF
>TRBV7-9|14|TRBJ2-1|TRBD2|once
TGTGCCAGCAGCTTATTACTAGCGGGGAATGAGCAGTTCTTC
CASSLLLAGNEQFF
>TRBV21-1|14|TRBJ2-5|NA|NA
TGTGCCAGCAGCAACGGGCGCAGGGCCCAGACCCAGTACTTC
CASSNGRRAQTQYF
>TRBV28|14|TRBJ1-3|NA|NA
TGTGCCAGCTACTCCAGGAAAACTGGAAACACCATATATTTT
CASYSRKTGNTIYF
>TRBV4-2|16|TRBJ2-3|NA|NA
TGTGCCAGCAGCCAAGGGGGCGCGAGCAGCACAGATACGCAGTATTTT
CASSQGGASSTDTQYF
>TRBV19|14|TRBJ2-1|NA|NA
TGTGCCAGTAGGGGAGTGAGCTCCTACAATGAGCAGTTCTTC
CASRGVSSYNEQFF
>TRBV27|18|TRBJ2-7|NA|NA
TGTGCCAGCAGTTTATCGATCCGACTATCTGGATTGGAGACCGAGCAGTACTTC
CASSLSIRLSGLETEQYF
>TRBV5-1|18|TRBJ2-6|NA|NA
TGCGCCAGCAGCTTGGCAGGGGTGCTAACCTCTGGGGCCAACGTCCTGACTTTC
CASSLAGVLTSGANVLTF
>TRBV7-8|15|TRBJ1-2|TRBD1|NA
TGTGCCAGCAGCTTAACCGGACAGGGTAACTATGGCTACACCTTC
CASSLTGQGNYGYTF
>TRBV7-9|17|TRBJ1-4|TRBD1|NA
TGTGCCAGCAGCCAACAACTCAGGACAGGACTTAATGAAAAACTGTTTTTT
CASSQQLRTGLNEKLFF
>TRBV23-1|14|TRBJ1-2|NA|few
TGCGCCAGCAGTCAAGCCAATTGGGGCTGGGGCTACACCTTC
CASSQANWGWGYTF
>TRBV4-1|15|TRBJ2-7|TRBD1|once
TGCGCCAGCAGTCACGCGGACAGGGGCAACGGCGAGCAGTACTTC
CASSHADRGNGEQYF
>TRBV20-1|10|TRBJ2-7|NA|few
TGCAGTGCTCAAAATTACGAGCAGTACTTC
CSAQNYEQYF
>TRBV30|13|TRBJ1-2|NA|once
TGTGCCTGGAACTCCGGGGAGTTCTATGGCTACACCTTC
CAWNSGEFYGYTF
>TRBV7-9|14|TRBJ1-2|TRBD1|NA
TGTGCCAGCAGCTTCGACAGGGGGAGATATGGCTACACCTTC
CASSFDRGRYGYTF
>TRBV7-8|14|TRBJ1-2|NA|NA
TGTGCCAGCAGCTCCCGGGAGGGAAGCTATGGCTACACCTTC
CASSSREGSYGYTF
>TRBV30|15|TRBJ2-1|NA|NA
TGTGCCTGGAGTGGAGCGACCCGCTCCTACAATGAGCAGTTCTTC
CAWSGATRSYNEQFF
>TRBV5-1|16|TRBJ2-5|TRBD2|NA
TGCGCCAGCAGCTTGGCGGGGACTAGCGAGCGGGGGCGTAAGTACTTC
CASSLAGTSERGRKYF
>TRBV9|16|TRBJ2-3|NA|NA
TGTGCCAGCAGCGTCGGACATTCAGGGTGGGAAGATACGCAGTATTTT
CASSVGHSGWEDTQYF
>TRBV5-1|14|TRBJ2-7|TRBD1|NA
TGCGCCAGCAGCTTGGGACAGGGGAACTACGAGCAGTACTTC
CASSLGQGNYEQYF
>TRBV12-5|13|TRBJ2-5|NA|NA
TGTGCTAGTGGCCGAGGCGCGTTAGAGACCCAGTACTTC
CASGRGALETQYF
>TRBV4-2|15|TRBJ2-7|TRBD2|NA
TGTGCCAGCAGCCAAGAACTAGCGGGAGCCTTCGAGCAGTACTTC
CASSQELAGAFEQYF
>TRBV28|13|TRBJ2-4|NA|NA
TGTGCCAGCAGTTCCCGCCGGTATGACATTCAGTACTTC
CASSSRRYDIQYF
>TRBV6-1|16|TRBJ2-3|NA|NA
TGTGCCAGCAGTGAATTTGGAGGAGAAGACACAGATACGCAGTATTTT
CASSEFGGEDTDTQYF
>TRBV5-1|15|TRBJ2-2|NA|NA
TGCGCCAGCAGCTTGGACGGACAGAACACCGGGGAGCTGTTTTTT
CASSLDGQNTGELFF
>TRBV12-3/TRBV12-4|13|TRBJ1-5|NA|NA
TGTGCCAGCAGTTTAGGGGCTAATCAGCCCCAGCATTTT
CASSLGANQPQHF
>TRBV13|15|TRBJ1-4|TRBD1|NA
TGTGCCAGCAGCTACTCCGGGACAGGGAGAGAAAAACTGTTTTTT
CASSYSGTGREKLFF
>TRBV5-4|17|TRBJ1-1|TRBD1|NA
TGTGCCAGCAGCTTGGGGGTCGGGACAGGGGGAATTGCTGAAGCTTTCTTT
CASSLGVGTGGIAEAFF
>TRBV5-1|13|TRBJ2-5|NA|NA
TGCGCCAGCAGCCCCACTAGCTCAGAGACCCAGTACTTC
CASSPTSSETQYF
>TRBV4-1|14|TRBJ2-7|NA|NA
TGCGCCAGCAGCCAAGTCCAGGGTAGATACGAGCAGTACTTC
CASSQVQGRYEQYF
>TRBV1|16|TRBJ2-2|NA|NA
TGCACCAGCAGTCTGTCCGAAGGAGGGGAGACCGGGGAGCTGTTTTTT
CTSSLSEGGETGELFF
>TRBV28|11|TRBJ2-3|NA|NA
TGTGCCAGCAGTTTCTTAGATACGCAGTATTTT
CASSFLDTQYF
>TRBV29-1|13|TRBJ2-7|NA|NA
TGCAGCGTTGAAGCCGCGCCGGGAGCCGAGCAGTACTTC
CSVEAAPGAEQYF
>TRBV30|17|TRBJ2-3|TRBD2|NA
TGTGCCTGGAGTGTACGTAGGACTAGCGGGAGTGCAGATACGCAGTATTTT
CAWSVRRTSGSADTQYF
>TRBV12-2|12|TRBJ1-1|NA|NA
TGTGCAAGTCGCCTGAGACAGGGCAATACTATATTT
CASRLRQGNTIF
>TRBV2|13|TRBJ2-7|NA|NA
TGTGCCAGCAGATCCGACTGGGGCCGGGAGCAGTACTTC
CASRSDWGREQYF
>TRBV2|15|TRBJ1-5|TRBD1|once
TGTGCCAGCAGCGGGACAGAGTATAGCAATCAGCCCCAGCATTTT
CASSGTEYSNQPQHF
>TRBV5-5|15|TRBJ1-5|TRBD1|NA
TGTGCCAGCAGCCCACAGGGGGGCAGCAATCAGCCCCAGCATTTT
CASSPQGGSNQPQHF
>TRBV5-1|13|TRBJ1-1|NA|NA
TGCGCCAGCAGCTTGGCCGGGGGGGCTGAAGCTTTCTTT
CASSLAGGAEAFF
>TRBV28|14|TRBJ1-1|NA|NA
TGTGCCAGCACCCTATCGGGGGGGGGCACTGAAGCTTTCTTT
CASTLSGGGTEAFF
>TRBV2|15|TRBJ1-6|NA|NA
TGTGCCAGCTGTCTGGGGGGTGCGGGCAATTCACCCCTCCACTTT
CASCLGGAGNSPLHF
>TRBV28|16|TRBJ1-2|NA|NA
TGTGCCAGCAGACCAATCATAGACAGCCCAACCTATGGCTACACCTTC
CASRPIIDSPTYGYTF
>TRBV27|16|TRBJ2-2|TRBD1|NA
TGTGCCAGCAGTACCGACAGGGGGGCGAACACCGGGGAGCTGTTTTTT
CASSTDRGANTGELFF